The entry that follows covers one TCR beta chain sequence. This entry belongs to a study of OX40 agonist ivuxolimab in advanced cancers. Study context: Earlier treatment with anti-PD-1, anti-PD-L1 or anti-CTLA-4 was permitted, and under 50% had received some.

Profiled with immunoSEQ multiplex PCR; TCRdb holds only in-frame clones, not every one. The data show tens of thousands of clones, 81% seen once. Here the sequenced sample was CD4+ or CD8+ T cells sorted from blood, taken in a trial of the OX40 agonist ivuxolimab. This receptor was obtained from an adult with an advanced solid tumor such as melanoma, head and neck, liver or kidney cancer.

The CDR3 is CASSLVVPTRPAQYF. Here the CDR3 DNA reads TGTGCCAGCAGCTTGGTAGTACCGACCCGCCCCGCGCAGTATTTT. The chain combines TRBV7-2 with TRBJ2-3; no clear D gene. The CDR3 is 15 residues long. CDR1 and CDR2 (germline): SGHTA, FQGNSA. V lost 3 bases, J lost 10 bases, and 20 bases lay in between.